These 23 T cell receptor beta chains came from one sample sequenced in a study of cytomegalovirus exposure and HLA in healthy donors. PCR employed 60 Vbeta and 13 Jbeta primers. Only in-frame clones appear in the TCRdb table, and some are missing; sequencing was by immunoSEQ multiplex PCR. In the table there are around 120,000 clones, around three quarters of which are singletons. Sequenced material: PBMCs. The receptors were gathered from a male donor in good health and CMV-seronegative.

The V call is TRBV13, the J call TRBJ1-1, with TRBD1 as a possible D gene (5 bases). The CDR3 is made up of 15 amino acids. Trimming shortened V by 0 bases and J by 1 base, and 9 bases separated the two germline ends. Germline assignment: CDR1 PRHDT and CDR2 FYEKMQ (reference sequence). The CDR3 loop reads CASSLGLGGNTEAFF. The CDR3 DNA reads TGTGCCAGCAGCTTAGGCCTCGGGGGGAACACTGAAGCTTTCTTT.

The chain is built from TRBV19 and TRBJ2-7, with D tentatively TRBD1 (6 bases). Trimming shortened V by 2 bases and J by 0 bases, and 8 bases separated the two germline ends. The CDR3 extends over 14 amino acids. Germline-derived CDR1 and CDR2 are LNHDA and SQIVND (reference sequence). CDR3 protein: CASSITGTSYEQYF. The DNA for the CDR3 is TGTGCCAGTAGTATAACAGGGACCTCCTACGAGCAGTACTTC.

The rearrangement uses TRBV27 and TRBJ1-5, with 8 bases matching TRBD1. Germline V CDR1 and CDR2: MNHEY, SMNVEV (reference sequence). The CDR3 is 16 amino acids. After removal of 5 bases from V and 0 bases from J, the junction contained 6 bases not matched to a gene. The CDR3 protein is CASSPQGGYSNQPQHF. The CDR3 DNA reads as TGTGCCAGCAGTCCACAGGGGGGATATAGCAATCAGCCCCAGCATTTT.

V and J are TRBV7-8 and TRBJ2-1; D not certain. The V end lost 4 bases, the J end lost 0 bases, and 10 bases lay between the germline ends. This CDR3 region has 15 residues. CDR1 is SGHVS, CDR2 FQNEAQ, per germline. The CDR3 sequence: CASSSTLFSYNEQFF. DNA for the CDR3: TGTGCCAGCAGCTCGACACTTTTCTCCTACAATGAGCAGTTCTTC. Together with reference TRBV7-8 and TRBJ2-1, the CDR3 gives the full variable domain: GAGVSQSPRYKVAKRGQDVALRCDPISGHVSLFWYQQALGQGPEFLTYFQNEAQLDKSGLPSDRFFAERPEGSVSTLKIQRTQQEDSAVYLCASSSTLFSYNEQFFGPGTRLTVL.

V and J are TRBV30 and TRBJ2-2; 9 bases are shared with TRBD2. Germline V gene sequence: CDR1 GTSNPN, CDR2 SVGIG (reference sequence). The length of the CDR3 is 14 residues. V lost 0 bases, J lost 6 bases, and 2 bases stayed unmatched. The CDR3 DNA reads as TGTGCCTGGAGTGTCCTAGCGGGACCCGGGGAGCTGTTTTTT. It yields the protein CAWSVLAGPGELFF.

The V and J genes are TRBV4-2 and TRBJ2-6; D gene uncertain. The CDR3 spans 17 residues. V was clipped by 0 bases and J by 1 base, with 10 bases between them. CDR1 LGHNA and CDR2 YNFKEQ come from the germline V gene. CDR3 nucleotides: TGTGCCAGCAGCCAAGATCGGGTGAGGTCTGGGGCCAACGTCCTGACTTTC. Protein product: CASSQDRVRSGANVLTF.

V is TRBV5-6 and J is TRBJ1-6, with D possibly being TRBD1 (5 bases). The CDR3 consists of 17 residues. Germline CDR1 SGHDT, CDR2 YYEEEE. The ends were cut back, 6 bases at V and 2 bases at J, with 18 bases in the middle. CDR3 nucleotides: TGTGCCAGCACCTTCCGACGAGGGGAGGCCTATAATTCACCCCTCCACTTT. It specifies CASTFRRGEAYNSPLHF.

The rearrangement links TRBV18 to TRBJ2-7; D is ambiguous. Germline loops: CDR1 KGHSH, CDR2 LQKENI. The V end was cut by 0 bases, the J end by 2 bases, with 11 bases between. The CDR3 consists of 15 residues. CDR3: CASSPPPGSPYEQYF. In nucleotides, the CDR3 is TGTGCCAGCTCACCACCTCCGGGTTCACCCTACGAGCAGTACTTC.

This chain joins TRBV19 and TRBJ1-5, with 7 bases identical to TRBD1. Germline CDR1 and CDR2: LNHDA and SQIVND (reference sequence). V shed 2 bases, J shed 7 bases, and the junction held 2 bases outside the gene matches. The CDR3 totals 13 residues. This chain's CDR3 is CASSIRQGQPQHF. Written as DNA, the CDR3 is TGTGCCAGTAGTATACGACAGGGACAGCCCCAGCATTTT.

V is TRBV1 and J is TRBJ2-5; TRBD2 was called by the table and not checked on the DNA. TRBV1 is an annotated pseudogene. The CDR3 loop spans 18 amino acids. In DNA, the CDR3 is TGCACCAGCAGCCAAGAAGGGGGACTAGCCTTCAACCAAGAGACCCAGTACTTC. Translated, it gives CTSSQEGGLAFNQETQYF.

This clone showed up just once. The chain recombines TRBV2 with TRBJ2-1; possibly TRBD1 for D (5 bases). Germline CDR1 and CDR2: SNHLY and FYNNEI. This CDR3 has 13 residues. V was cut by 8 bases and J by 4 bases, with 12 bases left in between. Here the CDR3 DNA reads TGTGCCAGCCGCCCAGACAGTTACAATGAGCAGTTCTTC. This translates into CASRPDSYNEQFF.

V and J are TRBV2 and TRBJ1-2; D may be TRBD1 (5 bases). The CDR3 covers 14 residues. The V gene's germline CDR1 is SNHLY and CDR2 FYNNEI. Trimming left V 8 bases short and J 0 bases short, with 13 bases between. The CDR3 nucleotides read TGTGCCAGCTCTGACAGTCGAGCTAACTATGGCTACACCTTC. As protein: CASSDSRANYGYTF.

The genes are TRBV19 and TRBJ1-5; perhaps TRBD1 as D (6 bases). V lost 1 base to trimming and J lost 6 bases, with 13 bases between them. CDR3 length: 15 residues. Germline CDR1 reads LNHDA; CDR2 reads SQIVND (reference sequence). CDR3 DNA sequence: TGTGCCAGTAGTATAGCTCAGGGGTATGGTCAGCCCCAGCATTTT. Its protein is CASSIAQGYGQPQHF.

The V and J genes are TRBV10-3 and TRBJ1-5, with D tentatively TRBD1 (5 bases). Per the germline V gene, CDR1 is ENHRY and CDR2 is SYGVKD. V shed 5 bases and J shed 2 bases, with 13 bases lying between them. The CDR3 is 15 residues long. The CDR3 DNA reads as TGTGCCATCAGTTCGGGGGGTTGGGGCAATCAGCCCCAGCATTTT. Encoded protein: CAISSGGWGNQPQHF.

V is TRBV10-2 and J is TRBJ1-3; 7 bases are a match to TRBD1. The ends lost 0 bases at V and 7 bases at J; junction bases unmatched: 6. Germline V lookup: CDR1 WSHSY, CDR2 SAAADI. CDR3 length: 15 residues. CDR3 region: CASSESEAGGNTIYF. DNA of the CDR3: TGCGCCAGCAGTGAGTCGGAGGCAGGGGGGAACACCATATATTTT.

This chain connects TRBV6-1 to TRBJ1-2; no clear D. The V and J ends lost 0 bases and 4 bases respectively, with 9 bases between them. Germline lookup yields CDR1 MNHNS and CDR2 SASEGT. The CDR3 is 14 amino acids. The CDR3 spells CASSEAEAVYGYTF. CDR3 sequence (DNA): TGTGCCAGCAGTGAAGCCGAGGCAGTCTATGGCTACACCTTC.

V usage is TRBV5-1 and J usage is TRBJ2-7; 7 bases line up with TRBD2. The CDR3 consists of 15 residues. Germline CDR1 is SGHRS and CDR2 is YFSETQ. Unmatched junction bases numbered 7, after V lost 4 bases and J lost 0 bases. DNA of the CDR3: TGCGCCAGCAGCCATAGCGGGTCTAGCTCCTACGAGCAGTACTTC. This gives the protein CASSHSGSSSYEQYF.

This clone has a handful of counts. The chain is built from TRBV7-6 and TRBJ2-1; 7 bases match TRBD1. The CDR3 has 17 residues. V shed 4 bases, J shed 6 bases, and the junction held 15 bases outside the gene matches. Per germline, CDR1 SGHVS and CDR2 FNYEAQ. The CDR3 protein is CASSSRGYRGPSNEQFF. For the CDR3, the DNA is TGTGCCAGCAGCTCACGCGGGTACAGGGGCCCCTCCAATGAGCAGTTCTTC. The whole variable domain, remainder taken from reference TRBV7-6 and TRBJ2-1, is GAGVSQSPRYKVTKRGQDVALRCDPISGHVSLYWYRQALGQGPEFLTYFNYEAQQDKSGLPNDRFSAERPEGSISTLTIQRTEQRDSAMYRCASSSRGYRGPSNEQFFGPGTRLTVL.

The genes are TRBV30 and TRBJ2-3; 9 nucleotides match TRBD2. This CDR3 region has 13 residues. Germline assignment: CDR1 GTSNPN and CDR2 SVGIG (reference sequence). Unmatched junction bases numbered 11, after V lost 1 base and J lost 15 bases. CDR3 protein: CAWSALAGPFQYF. CDR3 DNA: TGTGCCTGGAGTGCGCTAGCGGGGCCCTTTCAATATTTT.

The chain employs TRBV27 and TRBJ2-7; the match to TRBD1 covers 10 bases. J lost 5 bases, V lost 7 bases, and 14 bases had no gene match. Looked up from germline, CDR1 is MNHEY and CDR2 is SMNVEV (reference sequence). The CDR3 consists of 16 residues. The CDR3 sequence: CASIPTRWGQGNEQYF. CDR3 coding DNA: TGTGCCAGCATCCCCACCCGCTGGGGACAGGGGAACGAGCAGTACTTC.

The chain links TRBV9 to TRBJ1-4; maybe TRBD1 (6 bases). Between the trimmed V and J ends, which lost 2 bases and 3 bases, there was a span of 11 bases. The CDR3 contains 15 residues. CDR1 and CDR2 (germline): SGDLS, YYNGEE. Here the CDR3 reads CASSVDSGANEKLFF. The CDR3 DNA sequence: TGTGCCAGCAGCGTGGATTCAGGGGCTAATGAAAAACTGTTTTTT.

The chain is built from TRBV2 and TRBJ2-1, with 7 bases that match TRBD1. From germline, CDR1 is SNHLY and CDR2 FYNNEI. The CDR3 covers 13 residues. The ends lost 3 bases at V and 7 bases at J; junction bases unmatched: 3. The CDR3 DNA reads as TGTGCCAGCAGTGACGAGACAGGGAATGAGCAGTTCTTC. Its protein product is CASSDETGNEQFF.

This chain joins TRBV5-8 and TRBJ1-6, with 7 nucleotides matching TRBD1. Losses at the gene ends were 4 bases for V and 8 bases for J; bases not matched to a gene: 9. The CDR3 extends over 15 amino acids. The germline V gene has CDR1 SGHTS and CDR2 YDEGEE. CDR3 DNA: TGTGCCAGCAGCCTTTACCACAGGGGTGATTCACCCCTCCACTTT. This sequence encodes CASSLYHRGDSPLHF.